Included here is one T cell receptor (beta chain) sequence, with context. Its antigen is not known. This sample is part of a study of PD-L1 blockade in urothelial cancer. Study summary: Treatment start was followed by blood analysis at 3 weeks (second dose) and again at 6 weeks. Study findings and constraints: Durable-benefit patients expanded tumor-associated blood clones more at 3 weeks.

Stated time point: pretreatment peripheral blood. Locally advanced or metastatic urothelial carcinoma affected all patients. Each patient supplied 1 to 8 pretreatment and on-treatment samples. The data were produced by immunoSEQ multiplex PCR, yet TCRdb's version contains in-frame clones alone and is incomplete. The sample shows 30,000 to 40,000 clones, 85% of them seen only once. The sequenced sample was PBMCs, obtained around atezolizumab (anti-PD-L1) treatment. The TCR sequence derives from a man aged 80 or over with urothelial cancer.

This CDR3 is CASSRLSGQGAYNEQFF. The CDR3 DNA reads as TGTGCCAGCTCGCGCCTGTCGGGACAGGGGGCCTACAATGAGCAGTTCTTC. The J gene is TRBJ2-1, the V gene TRBV18, with TRBD1 matching 11 bases. The J segment lost 2 bases and the V segment lost 6 bases, leaving 9 bases of the junction unmatched. CDR3 length: 17 residues. Germline assignment: CDR1 KGHSH and CDR2 LQKENI.